This entry concerns a single TCR beta chain. These data are taken from a study of blood T cells in healthy people across ages. Study context: About one barcoded beta molecule per two T cells came from capture by template switching.

At least 6.5 million PBMCs were isolated per sample. Germline V gene data show CDR1 as SGHRS and CDR2 as YFSETQ. This CDR3 contains 16 residues. J was trimmed by 0 bases and V by 4 bases; bases with no gene match: 8. The use of a sample-barcoded 5' primer and a J-beta primer mix characterized a second PCR of 7 to 11 cycles. A 12-random-nucleotide template-switch adaptor tagged each cDNA molecule. MiXCR, applied by TCRdb to the 5' RACE reads, yields one record per CDR3 protein. The sample holds approximately 2,000,000 distinct CDR3 sequences, around 40% seen once. The V and J genes are TRBV5-1 and TRBJ1-2; 8 positions match TRBD1. The material sequenced was blood. The TCR sequence derives from a human donor in good health. The chain's CDR3 is CASSKGTGGTNYGYTF. In nucleotides, the CDR3 is TGCGCCAGCAGCAAAGGAACAGGGGGGACTAACTATGGCTACACCTTC.